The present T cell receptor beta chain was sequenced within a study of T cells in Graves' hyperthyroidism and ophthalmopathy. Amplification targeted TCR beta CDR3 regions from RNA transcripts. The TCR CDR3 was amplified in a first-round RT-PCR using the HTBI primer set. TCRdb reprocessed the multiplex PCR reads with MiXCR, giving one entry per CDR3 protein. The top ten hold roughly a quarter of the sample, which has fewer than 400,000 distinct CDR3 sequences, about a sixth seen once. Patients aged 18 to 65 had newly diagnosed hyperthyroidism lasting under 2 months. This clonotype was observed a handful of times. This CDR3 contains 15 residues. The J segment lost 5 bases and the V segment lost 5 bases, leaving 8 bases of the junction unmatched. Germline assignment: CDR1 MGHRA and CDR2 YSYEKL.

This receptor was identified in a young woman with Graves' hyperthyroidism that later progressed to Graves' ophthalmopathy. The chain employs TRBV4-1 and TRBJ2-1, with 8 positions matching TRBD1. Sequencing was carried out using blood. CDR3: CASSKPGQENNEQFF. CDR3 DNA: TGCGCCAGCAGCAAGCCGGGACAGGAGAACAATGAGCAGTTCTTC.